These 15 T cell receptor beta chains came from one sample sequenced in a study of blood T cell repertoires in COVID-19. Only in-frame clones appear in the TCRdb table, and some are missing; sequencing was by immunoSEQ multiplex PCR. The table has approximately 330,000 clones, approximately 83% seen once; the top ten hold 4% to 5.5%. Sequenced: PBMCs or T cells enriched from blood (not recorded which). Receptors originate from a middle-aged woman with acute COVID-19.

The V gene is TRBV7-2, the J gene TRBJ1-3; D is undetermined. Germline values: CDR1 SGHTA, CDR2 FQGNSA. The CDR3 runs 16 residues. V gave up 1 base and J gave up 0 bases, with 10 bases separating them. In nucleotides, the CDR3 is TGTGCCAGCAGCTTAGTATCGCTGAGCTCTGGAAACACCATATATTTT. Protein: CASSLVSLSSGNTIYF.

The chain is built from TRBV28 and TRBJ1-2; 7 nucleotides agree with TRBD1. The V gene end was trimmed by 2 bases and the J gene end by 7 bases; junction bases not matched to a gene: 16. The CDR3 consists of 17 residues. Germline V gene data show CDR1 as MDHEN and CDR2 as SYDVKM. The CDR3 DNA sequence: TGTGCCAGCAGTTTAGCGGGTTTAGGCAGGGGGGTTAGTGGCTACACCTTC. This encodes CASSLAGLGRGVSGYTF.

This clone was found a few times. The gene calls are TRBV4-1 and TRBJ2-3, with D possibly TRBD1 on 5 matching bases. The CDR3 consists of 14 residues. The germline V gene encodes CDR1 MGHRA and CDR2 YSYEKL. Trimming shortened V by 8 bases and J by 2 bases, and 14 bases separated the two germline ends. The CDR3 spells CASRSRVFTDTQYF. DNA for the CDR3: TGCGCCAGCCGAAGCAGGGTTTTCACAGATACGCAGTATTTT.

The chain is built from TRBV18 and TRBJ1-2; D is perhaps TRBD1 (6 bases). Trimming shortened V by 3 bases and J by 2 bases, and 13 bases separated the two germline ends. The CDR3 covers 15 residues. Germline lookup yields CDR1 KGHSH and CDR2 LQKENI. The CDR3 sequence is CASSPTRGQNYGYTF. The DNA for the CDR3 is TGTGCCAGCTCACCCACACGAGGACAGAACTATGGCTACACCTTC.

DNA for the CDR3: TGTGCCAGCAGTTTATCAGGGACAGGGCCTGGAAACACCATATATTTT. Its protein product is CASSLSGTGPGNTIYF. The V gene is TRBV28, the J gene TRBJ1-3; 9 bases match TRBD1. CDR1 and CDR2 from the germline V gene are MDHEN and SYDVKM. The CDR3 extends over 16 amino acids. Unmatched junction bases numbered 3, after V lost 1 base and J lost 2 bases. The variable domain in full, completed from reference TRBV28 and TRBJ1-3, reads DVKVTQSSRYLVKRTGEKVFLECVQDMDHENMFWYRQDPGLGLRLIYFSYDVKMKEKGDIPEGYSVSREKKERFSLILESASTNQTSMYLCASSLSGTGPGNTIYFGEGSWLTVV.

The J gene is TRBJ1-1, the V gene TRBV3-1 (or the pseudogene TRBV3-2); 8 bases align to TRBD1. V was clipped by 8 bases and J by 7 bases; unmatched bases: 3. The germline V gene has CDR1 LGHDT and CDR2 YNNKEL (reference sequence). CDR3 size: 11 residues. CDR3 amino acids: CASGTGYEAFF. DNA of the CDR3: TGTGCCAGCGGGACAGGCTATGAAGCTTTCTTT.

The chain carries TRBV4-2 and TRBJ2-4, with TRBD1 identical over 8 bases. Germline CDR1 reads LGHNA; CDR2 reads YNFKEQ. The CDR3 spans 11 residues. Here the CDR3 DNA reads TGTGGAGACAGGGGCGGAAACATTCAGTACTTC. Translation gives CGDRGGNIQYF.

V and J are TRBV7-9 and TRBJ2-3; tentative D call: TRBD1 (6 bases). Germline V gene data show CDR1 as SEHNR and CDR2 as FQNEAQ (reference sequence). The CDR3 spans 14 residues. V lost 4 bases and J lost 2, with 10 bases in between. CDR3 nucleotide sequence: TGTGCCAGCAGCTCTACAGGGTACACAGATACGCAGTATTTT. Translation: CASSSTGYTDTQYF.

The rearrangement joins TRBV5-6 to TRBJ2-2; no definite D call. The germline CDR1 and CDR2 sequences are SGHDT and YYEEEE. The V and J ends lost 4 bases and 5 bases respectively, with 12 bases between them. The CDR3 has 14 amino acids. CDR3 region: CASSLLLRTGELFF. The DNA of the CDR3 is TGTGCCAGCAGCCTCCTCCTTAGAACCGGGGAGCTGTTTTTT.

The sample holds many counts of this clone. In the same sample, other DNA sequences code for this CDR3. The chain has TRBV5-6 and TRBJ2-1; D perhaps matches TRBD2 (6 bases). The V end lost 0 bases, the J end lost 2 bases, and 9 bases lay between the germline ends. Germline CDR1 is SGHDT and CDR2 is YYEEEE. This CDR3 is built from 15 residues. As DNA, the CDR3 is TGTGCCAGCAGCTTGGTGGCTAGCGCCTACAATGAGCAGTTCTTC. Translating gives CASSLVASAYNEQFF.

The chain couples TRBV5-1 to TRBJ1-1; 8 bases are shared with TRBD1. There are 16 residues in the CDR3. With V trimmed by 3 bases and J by 5 bases, 12 bases remained unmatched. From germline, CDR1 is SGHRS and CDR2 YFSETQ. In DNA form, the CDR3 reads TGCGCCAGCAGCTCAGGACAGGGTATGTCGAGGACTGAAGCTTTCTTT. Translation: CASSSGQGMSRTEAFF.

The chain is built from TRBV7-9 and TRBJ1-6; 9 bases agree with TRBD1. This CDR3 is built from 17 residues. The junction had 8 bases not matched to a gene; V was cut back by 5 bases and J by 3 bases. Germline lookup yields CDR1 SEHNR and CDR2 FQNEAQ (reference sequence). The CDR3 region is CASSVDRGFDYNSPLHF. Here the CDR3 DNA reads TGTGCCAGCAGCGTCGACAGGGGGTTCGACTATAATTCACCCCTCCACTTT.

The chain is built from TRBV2 and TRBJ2-7; 8 bases align to TRBD1. Germline V gives CDR1 SNHLY, CDR2 FYNNEI. The junction had 7 bases not matched to a gene; V was cut back by 5 bases and J by 7 bases. There are 13 residues in the CDR3. The CDR3 here is CASSTDRGWEQYF. CDR3 coding DNA: TGTGCCAGCAGTACTGACAGGGGTTGGGAGCAGTACTTC.

The rearrangement uses TRBV4-3 and TRBJ2-2, with D perhaps TRBD1 (6 bases). The CDR3 loop spans 15 amino acids. The V and J ends lost 0 bases and 7 bases respectively, with 12 bases between them. From germline, CDR1 is LGHNA and CDR2 YSLEER. The CDR3 loop reads CASSQEGARVGELFF. The CDR3 coding sequence is TGCGCCAGCAGCCAAGAGGGGGCGAGGGTCGGGGAGCTGTTTTTT.

This clone was seen a single time. V gene TRBV7-3 combines with J gene TRBJ2-5; a weak D match, TRBD2 (5 bases). Germline V gene data show CDR1 as SGHTA and CDR2 as FQGTGA. The CDR3 runs to 13 residues. With 2 bases removed from V and 4 bases from J, the gap between germline ends came to 8 bases. DNA of the CDR3: TGTGCCAGCAGCTTAGGGAGTCGAGAGACCCAGTACTTC. Residues: CASSLGSRETQYF. The complete variable domain, with remaining parts taken from reference TRBV7-3 and TRBJ2-5, reads GAGVSQTPSNKVTEKGKYVELRCDPISGHTALYWYRQSLGQGPEFLIYFQGTGAADDSGLPNDRFFAVRPEGSVSTLKIQRTERGDSAVYLCASSLGSRETQYFGPGTRLLVL.